This is a list of T cell receptor beta chains from one sample in a study of T cells in Graves' hyperthyroidism and ophthalmopathy. In TCRdb, the multiplex PCR reads were re-called with MiXCR into one record per CDR3 protein. The table lists 500,000 or so distinct CDR3 sequences, 15% to 20% of them singletons, with 25% to 30% in the top ten. The sample was blood. The receptor source for this set is a woman in her 30s with Graves' ophthalmopathy. Each CDR3 is given without its conserved first and last residue. Fields, in order: V gene, clone size, J gene, CDR3 protein. The size entry is marked missing in some rows and otherwise reads once, few, many or a size class.

V: TRBV2; size: many; J: TRBJ2-2; CDR3: ASRETGLAGELF
V: TRBV12-3/TRBV12-4; size: many; J: TRBJ2-2; CDR3: ASGGQGVTGELF
V: TRBV20-1; size: few; J: TRBJ2-2; CDR3: SASGGLALGGTGELF
V: TRBV28; size: many; J: TRBJ2-5; CDR3: ASSSLLRRETGETQY
V: TRBV4-3; size: .; J: TRBJ2-2; CDR3: ASSQDLAVANTGELF
V: TRBV14; size: .; J: TRBJ2-3; CDR3: ASSQDNPTDTQY
V: TRBV7-9; size: many; J: TRBJ2-5; CDR3: ASSFRRRRNNRSQETQY
V: TRBV12-5; size: .; J: TRBJ2-5; CDR3: ASSRDRVKETQY
V: TRBV28; size: .; J: TRBJ2-1; CDR3: ASSPGLGYEQF
V: TRBV20-1; size: few; J: TRBJ2-7; CDR3: SAAQDRVKTEQY
V: TRBV11-2; size: .; J: TRBJ1-3; CDR3: ASSSVRDSGNTIY
V: TRBV11-2; size: many; J: TRBJ1-1; CDR3: ASSLDPAMNTEAF
V: TRBV28; size: many; J: TRBJ2-7; CDR3: ASSPDRFAYEQY
V: TRBV7-9; size: many; J: TRBJ2-1; CDR3: ASSPRETAYNEQF
V: TRBV12-3/TRBV12-4; size: many; J: TRBJ1-1; CDR3: ASSLTSGYTEAF
V: TRBV15; size: few; J: TRBJ2-1; CDR3: ATSRGTGGTYNEQF
V: TRBV10-3; size: .; J: TRBJ2-2; CDR3: AISESKAGVEPGELF
V: TRBV2; size: few; J: TRBJ1-5; CDR3: ASKGTGRPQH
V: TRBV11-2; size: many; J: TRBJ2-1; CDR3: ASSSLAGLGNEQF
V: TRBV20-1; size: many; J: TRBJ2-1; CDR3: SASASYNEQF
V: TRBV6-2/TRBV6-3; size: .; J: TRBJ2-1; CDR3: ASSTQAGSSYNEQF
V: TRBV20-1; size: many; J: TRBJ1-5; CDR3: SASLGQIYSNQPQH
V: TRBV28; size: many; J: TRBJ2-7; CDR3: ASSLSGRAGEQY
V: TRBV19; size: .; J: TRBJ1-2; CDR3: ASSMRALSYGYT
V: TRBV7-9; size: .; J: TRBJ2-5; CDR3: ASSLARTETQY
V: TRBV20-1; size: many; J: TRBJ1-2; CDR3: SVTDTYGYT
V: TRBV5-6; size: many; J: TRBJ1-2; CDR3: ASSLVTVIYGYT
V: TRBV12-3/TRBV12-4; size: few; J: TRBJ2-6; CDR3: ASSFDSLASGANVLT
V: TRBV10-2; size: few; J: TRBJ2-1; CDR3: ASDGLAGGLSEQF
V: TRBV6-2/TRBV6-3; size: .; J: TRBJ1-6; CDR3: ASSYSWARPLH
V: TRBV29-1; size: few; J: TRBJ2-1; CDR3: SVGSLAGKDEQF
V: TRBV30; size: many; J: TRBJ2-5; CDR3: AWRGTGDLETQY
V: TRBV28; size: many; J: TRBJ2-1; CDR3: ASSQGWASGKSSYNEQF
V: TRBV2; size: .; J: TRBJ1-6; CDR3: ASSEEGGDSPLH
V: TRBV19; size: few; J: TRBJ2-4; CDR3: ASSKSPSEYSKNIQY
V: TRBV5-1; size: many; J: TRBJ2-7; CDR3: ASSLAAVSNEQY
V: TRBV5-1; size: .; J: TRBJ1-3; CDR3: AGSPDEGNTIY
V: TRBV27; size: .; J: TRBJ1-5; CDR3: ASRSERWGGREPQH
V: TRBV10-3; size: .; J: TRBJ2-3; CDR3: AISTPRRPQGTDTQY